The 14 T cell receptor beta chains reported below all come from one sample, sequenced in a study of blood T cell repertoires in COVID-19. Repertoires were generated with immunoSEQ multiplex PCR, while TCRdb's copy carries only in-frame clones and drops some. Of approximately 170,000 clones in the sample, about four fifths are singletons; the top ten hold roughly a tenth. Sequencing was done on a sample of peripheral blood. The receptors shown here come from a woman aged 80 or older with active or convalescent COVID-19.

DNA of the CDR3: TGTGCCAGCACCTTGGGCGGGAGCACCCCGTCCTACAATGAGCAGTTCTTC. Its protein is CASTLGGSTPSYNEQFF. The chain joins TRBV2 to TRBJ2-1; 7 nucleotides match TRBD2. V lost 7 bases to trimming and J lost 1 base; unmatched junction nucleotides: 13. Germline assignment: CDR1 SNHLY and CDR2 FYNNEI. The CDR3 runs to 17 residues.

The chain combines TRBV5-4 with TRBJ1-4; weak D call: TRBD1 (5 bases). This CDR3 region has 14 residues. Per the germline V gene, CDR1 is SGHNT and CDR2 is YYREEE (reference sequence). V was clipped by 0 bases and J by 5 bases, with 8 bases between them. CDR3 sequence reads: CASSLGAGNEKLFF. DNA of the CDR3: TGTGCCAGCAGCTTGGGGGCAGGGAATGAAAAACTGTTTTTT.

This clone was seen more than once but under ten times. The chain joins TRBV5-1 to TRBJ2-6; no definite D call. Deletions cut 4 bases from V and 2 bases from J, with 4 bases between. Germline V gives CDR1 SGHRS, CDR2 YFSETQ. The length of the CDR3 is 13 residues. CDR3 in DNA: TGCGCCAGCAGCCCCGCTGGGGCCAACGTCCTGACTTTC. Protein product: CASSPAGANVLTF.

The chain joins TRBV6-5 to TRBJ1-2, with D perhaps TRBD1 (6 bases). Germline CDR1 reads MNHEY; CDR2 reads SVGAGI. The CDR3 sequence is 13 residues long. Trimming shortened V by 5 bases and J by 4 bases, and 11 bases separated the two germline ends. The CDR3 region is CASSKGQIYGYTF. The CDR3 DNA reads as TGTGCCAGCAGTAAGGGACAAATCTATGGCTACACCTTC.

The chain combines TRBV27 with TRBJ1-5, with TRBD1 matching over 8 bases. CDR1 and CDR2 from the germline V gene are MNHEY and SMNVEV (reference sequence). V lost 7 bases to trimming and J lost 5 bases; unmatched junction nucleotides: 16. This CDR3 is built from 17 residues. DNA for the CDR3: TGTGCCAGCACCCCCGGACAGGGCTCAGGCTTGCATCAGCCCCAGCATTTT. Its protein product is CASTPGQGSGLHQPQHF.

The chain couples TRBV5-1 to TRBJ1-1; the D is unclear. Trimming took 0 bases from V and 4 from J, leaving 7 bases between them. CDR3 length: 13 amino acids. CDR1 SGHRS and CDR2 YFSETQ come from the germline V gene. The CDR3 DNA reads TGCGCCAGCAGCTTGGCACAGAGCACTGAAGCTTTCTTT. This translates into CASSLAQSTEAFF.

The chain combines TRBV30 with TRBJ2-3, with 9 bases lining up with TRBD1. Germline V lookup: CDR1 GTSNPN, CDR2 SVGIG (reference sequence). J gave up 5 bases and V 5 bases, and 14 bases lay outside the gene matches. This CDR3 has 16 amino acids. DNA for the CDR3: TGTGCCTGGTACGAGTACTCACAGGGGGCGCAAGATACGCAGTATTTT. This encodes CAWYEYSQGAQDTQYF.

The chain employs TRBV10-3 and TRBJ1-2, with a possible D match to TRBD1 (6 bases). The germline V and J ends were trimmed by 3 bases and 7 bases, with 12 bases remaining between them. Germline-derived CDR1 and CDR2 are ENHRY and SYGVKD. There are 13 residues in the CDR3. The CDR3, as DNA: TGTGCCATCAGTGAACAGGGAGAGGGTGGCTACACCTTC. It translates to CAISEQGEGGYTF.

The J gene is TRBJ1-5, the V gene TRBV19, with D maybe TRBD1 (5 bases). Germline V lookup: CDR1 LNHDA, CDR2 SQIVND (reference sequence). The CDR3 sequence is 14 residues long. Trimming pared 3 bases from V and 3 bases from J, leaving 9 bases between. For the CDR3, the DNA is TGTGCCAGTAGTATCCGACAGAACAATCAGCCCCAGCATTTT. It translates to CASSIRQNNQPQHF.

This chain uses TRBV5-1 with TRBJ2-7; TRBD2 is a possible D gene (6 bases). V lost 0 bases, J lost 0 bases, and 28 bases lay in between. CDR1 SGHRS and CDR2 YFSETQ come from the germline V gene. This CDR3 has 21 amino acids. The CDR3 DNA reads as TGCGCCAGCAGCTTGGTTCTCGGGTCTAGCGATGGAATAAAACCCTCCTACGAGCAGTACTTC. Translation: CASSLVLGSSDGIKPSYEQYF.

The J gene is TRBJ2-1, the V gene TRBV5-4; 8 nucleotides line up with TRBD2. Germline V CDR1 and CDR2: SGHNT, YYREEE (reference sequence). With V trimmed by 6 bases and J by 4 bases, 6 bases remained unmatched. The CDR3 contains 14 residues. This CDR3 reads CASTSAGVYNEQFF. The CDR3 coding sequence is TGTGCCAGCACCTCAGCGGGGGTATACAATGAGCAGTTCTTC.

The chain combines TRBV2 with TRBJ2-1; D might be TRBD2 (7 bases). Looked up from germline, CDR1 is SNHLY and CDR2 is FYNNEI. V lost 7 bases, J lost 0 bases, and 19 bases lay in between. The CDR3 has 17 amino acids. The CDR3 sequence is CASIGGREKRSYNEQFF. The DNA of the CDR3 is TGTGCCAGCATCGGGGGGCGGGAAAAACGCTCCTACAATGAGCAGTTCTTC.

The chain couples TRBV7-3 to TRBJ2-1; 11 bases align to TRBD2. V shed 5 bases, J shed 7 bases, and the junction held 10 bases outside the gene matches. The CDR3 sequence is 16 residues long. From germline, CDR1 is SGHTA and CDR2 FQGTGA. The CDR3 DNA follows: TGTGCCAGCAGCCCGCAACTAGCGGGAGTGATTAATGAGCAGTTCTTC. This codes for CASSPQLAGVINEQFF.

The genes are TRBV10-3 and TRBJ1-1; a possible D gene is TRBD1 (6 bases). With 6 bases removed from V and 2 bases from J, the gap between germline ends came to 22 bases. Per the germline V gene, CDR1 is ENHRY and CDR2 is SYGVKD. This CDR3 has 17 amino acids. The CDR3 nucleotides read TGTGCCATCAGCGATGGGGCAGGGAGGGGGAGAAACACTGAAGCTTTCTTT. It encodes CAISDGAGRGRNTEAFF.